The 3 T cell receptor beta chains given below trace back to one sample, sequenced in a study of cytomegalovirus exposure and HLA in healthy donors. 13 Jbeta primers and 60 Vbeta primers were used for the PCR. Assay used: immunoSEQ multiplex PCR; TCRdb lists only in-frame clones, some missing. In the table there are approximately 100,000 clones, 60% to 85% of which are singletons. Sequenced: PBMCs. All receptors come from a female donor in good health and CMV-seronegative.

V usage is TRBV19 and J usage is TRBJ2-2; 9 bases match TRBD2. V gave up 3 bases and J gave up 0 bases; unmatched junction bases: 14. CDR3 size: 20 residues. Germline V gene sequence: CDR1 LNHDA, CDR2 SQIVND (reference sequence). Here the CDR3 reads CASSIRALAGTYANTGELFF. CDR3 bases: TGTGCCAGTAGTATCCGGGCCCTAGCGGGGACCTACGCGAACACCGGGGAGCTGTTTTTT.

This clone came up once. The rearrangement uses TRBV7-9 and TRBJ2-7; TRBD1 is a possible D gene (5 bases). Germline V gene lookup returns CDR1 SEHNR and CDR2 FQNEAQ (reference sequence). This CDR3 is built from 12 residues. Trimming took 4 bases from V and 7 from J, leaving 11 bases between them. CDR3: CASSSQGWEQYF. The CDR3 DNA reads TGTGCCAGCAGCTCTCAGGGTTGGGAGCAGTACTTC.

The V call is TRBV11-2, the J call TRBJ2-1; 7 nucleotides agree with TRBD2. In germline, CDR1 is SGHAT, CDR2 FQNNGV. J lost 0 bases, V lost 6 bases, and 17 bases had no gene match. This CDR3 spans 19 amino acids. For the CDR3, the DNA is TGTGCCAGCAGAGAGGGGCGGGGGAAAAGGAATAGCTCCTACAATGAGCAGTTCTTC. It codes for CASREGRGKRNSSYNEQFF.